The TCR beta chain described here comes from a study of PD-1 blockade in classical Hodgkin lymphoma. Study observations and caveats: TCR diversity in CD4+, not CD8+, cells rose significantly by C4D1. Partial responders and progressors had significantly lower baseline TCR diversity. Healthy donors reportedly exceeded newly diagnosed patients in baseline TCR diversity.

After autologous stem cell transplantation all patients relapsed, and prior brentuximab vedotin exposure differed between cohorts. Progressive disease, partial response or complete response was each patient's best response. Notes on this clone: Its antigen is currently unknown.

Assay: immunoSEQ multiplex PCR; the TCRdb copy retains only in-frame clones and omits some. There are roughly 20,000 clones in the sample; 84% occur only once, and roughly 6.6% lies in the top ten. Looked up from germline, CDR1 is SNHLY and CDR2 is FYNNEI. CDR3 size: 15 residues. J gave up 0 bases and V 10 bases, and 12 bases lay outside the gene matches. This specimen was peripheral blood mononuclear cells (PBMCs), taken at baseline. The chain uses TRBV2 and TRBJ2-7; TRBD2 matches at 7 bases. The origin of this receptor is a human donor with classical Hodgkin lymphoma. The CDR3 DNA reads TGTGCCACGCACGCTCCTGGGGGGGGCTCCTACGAGCAGTACTTC. Amino acid sequence: CATHAPGGGSYEQYF.